What follows describes a single T cell receptor (beta chain). Trimming pared 5 bases from V and 11 bases from J, leaving 19 bases between. Per the germline V gene, CDR1 is MNHEY and CDR2 is SVGEGT. The CDR3 loop spans 14 amino acids. Authors' methods: Scientists estimated how many nucleated cells there were by amplifying reference gene primers. Data came from immunoSEQ multiplex PCR; TCRdb stores just in-frame clones and leaves some out. V and J calls and clone size are given by that table; D and trimming were obtained from the DNA. The sample yields some 110,000 clones, approximately 91% seen once. These data belong to a study of blood T cell repertoires in COVID-19. About the research overall: Samples of COVID-19 (acute and convalescent) were obtained from the United States, Italy and Spain. PBMCs, B-cell-depleted T cells, or T cells provided the cDNA or gDNA that made up the material.

Material for sequencing was peripheral blood. The TCR originated in a human donor in a cohort sampled during active COVID-19. The V and J genes are TRBV6-2 or TRBV6-3 and TRBJ2-1; D call uncertain. The CDR3 reads CASSPTTPGSKQFF. CDR3 coding DNA: TGTGCCAGCAGTCCCACCACCCCCGGGTCCAAGCAGTTCTTC.